The 12 T cell receptor beta chains below come from one sample, sequenced in a study of T cell changes during pregnancy in multiple sclerosis. Assay: immunoSEQ multiplex PCR; the TCRdb copy retains only in-frame clones and omits some. The sample includes about 24,000 clones, around 90% seen only once; the top ten take around 0.93%. This sample comprised CD4+ T cells from peripheral blood mononuclear cells, obtained in the second trimester of pregnancy. These receptors were taken from a female donor in good health, enrolled as a control in a pregnancy study.

V and J are TRBV6-1 and TRBJ1-5; possibly TRBD1 for D (6 bases). Looked up from germline, CDR1 is MNHNS and CDR2 is SASEGT. There are 13 residues in the CDR3. Trimming took 8 bases from V and 2 from J, leaving 10 bases between them. CDR3 sequence: CASSDRRNQPQHF. In nucleotides, the CDR3 is TGTGCCAGCTCGGACAGACGCAATCAGCCCCAGCATTTT.

V usage is TRBV19 and J usage is TRBJ2-7; tentative D call: TRBD2 (6 bases). This CDR3 has 15 residues. Trimming took off 9 bases at V and 6 bases at J, with 24 bases between the two ends. CDR1 and CDR2 from the germline V gene are LNHDA and SQIVND (reference sequence). The CDR3, as DNA: TGTGCCAGCAAAGTGCGAGTGGGAGGACCCGCCGAGCAGTACTTC. It translates to CASKVRVGGPAEQYF.

The genes are TRBV19 and TRBJ1-3; maybe TRBD1 (6 bases). CDR3 size: 17 residues. Deletions cut 7 bases from V and 0 bases from J, with 19 bases between. Germline V gene sequence: CDR1 LNHDA, CDR2 SQIVND (reference sequence). Here the CDR3 reads CASKPTGGRSSGNTIYF. In DNA, the CDR3 is TGTGCCAGTAAACCAACGGGGGGCCGGAGCTCTGGAAACACCATATATTTT.

This sequence joins TRBV4-2 and TRBJ1-2; D is undetermined. The V and J ends lost 4 bases and 14 bases respectively, with 20 bases between them. The CDR3 runs 13 residues. Per the germline V gene, CDR1 is LGHNA and CDR2 is YNFKEQ. CDR3 in amino acids: CASSPRSGSKYTF. In DNA, the CDR3 is TGTGCCAGCAGCCCGAGGAGTGGTTCGAAGTATACCTTC.

The chain recombines TRBV12-5 with TRBJ2-3; TRBD1 matches 7 bases. V lost 2 bases to trimming and J lost 3 bases; unmatched junction nucleotides: 5. CDR3 length: 15 residues. Per the germline V gene, CDR1 is LGHNT and CDR2 is FRNRAP. The CDR3 DNA reads as TGTGCTAGTGGTTTGAAGGGGGCCGGGACAGATACGCAGTATTTT. Protein: CASGLKGAGTDTQYF. Filled out from reference TRBV12-5 and TRBJ2-3, the complete variable domain reads DARVTQTPRHKVTEMGQEVTMRCQPILGHNTVFWYRQTMMQGLELLAYFRNRAPLDDSGMPKDRFSAEMPDATLATLKIQPSEPRDSAVYFCASGLKGAGTDTQYFGPGTRLTVL.

The rearrangement uses TRBV7-2 and TRBJ2-1; D is possibly TRBD1 (6 bases). Germline-derived CDR1 and CDR2 are SGHTA and FQGNSA. V gave up 5 bases and J gave up 4 bases, with 15 bases separating them. CDR3 size: 15 residues. The CDR3 DNA follows: TGTGCCAGCAGCACCCCCGACAGGCCATACAATGAGCAGTTCTTC. Its translation is CASSTPDRPYNEQFF. The entire variable domain, with the rest obtained from reference TRBV7-2 and TRBJ2-1, is as follows: GAGVSQSPSNKVTEKGKDVELRCDPISGHTALYWYRQSLGQGLEFLIYFQGNSAPDKSGLPSDRFSAERTGGSVSTLTIQRTQQEDSAVYLCASSTPDRPYNEQFFGPGTRLTVL.

This clone was observed a handful of times. This chain joins TRBV27 and TRBJ1-1; 8 nucleotides line up with TRBD1. V dropped 2 bases and J dropped 6; count of bases not matched to a gene: 5. Germline lookup yields CDR1 MNHEY and CDR2 SMNVEV (reference sequence). The CDR3 contains 14 residues. CDR3: CASSLQLQGAEAFF. The CDR3, as DNA: TGTGCCAGCAGTTTACAGCTACAGGGGGCTGAAGCTTTCTTT.

This chain links TRBV5-1 with TRBJ1-1; 7 nucleotides align to TRBD1. Germline values: CDR1 SGHRS, CDR2 YFSETQ. V shed 2 bases, J shed 3 bases, and the junction held 7 bases outside the gene matches. The CDR3 has 15 amino acids. Here the CDR3 reads CASSLQGQGDTEAFF. DNA for the CDR3: TGCGCCAGCAGCTTACAGGGGCAGGGGGACACTGAAGCTTTCTTT.

The J gene is TRBJ1-1, the V gene TRBV5-6; D is uncertain. The germline CDR1 and CDR2 sequences are SGHDT and YYEEEE. Trimming stripped 6 bases from V and 6 bases from J, with 15 bases between. This CDR3 has 13 amino acids. CDR3: CASTMNPVAEAFF. The CDR3 region has the DNA TGTGCCAGCACGATGAACCCGGTCGCTGAAGCTTTCTTT.

This chain joins TRBV28 and TRBJ1-6; 11 nucleotides match TRBD1. V lost 4 bases, J lost 6 bases, and 8 bases stayed unmatched. Germline V gives CDR1 MDHEN, CDR2 SYDVKM. The CDR3 has 17 residues. The CDR3: CASSSNSGTGGNSPLHF. The CDR3 nucleotides read TGTGCCAGCAGTTCGAACTCCGGGACAGGGGGTAATTCACCCCTCCACTTT.

The chain combines TRBV27 with TRBJ1-2; D might be TRBD1 (6 bases). The CDR3 runs to 19 residues. Germline loops: CDR1 MNHEY, CDR2 SMNVEV (reference sequence). Trimming pared 3 bases from V and 2 bases from J, leaving 25 bases between. The CDR3 DNA reads TGTGCCAGCAGTTTTAGGCCTCCGGCTGAGACAGGAAAAAACTATGGCTACACCTTC. This codes for CASSFRPPAETGKNYGYTF.

This sequence joins TRBV9 and TRBJ2-1, with 8 bases fitting TRBD2. Germline CDR1 and CDR2: SGDLS and YYNGEE. This CDR3 is 16 amino acids long. J was trimmed by 6 bases and V by 0 bases; bases with no gene match: 8. CDR3 DNA: TGTGCCAGCAGCGTAGATGCGGGAGGTTCTCCCAATGAGCAGTTCTTC. This sequence encodes CASSVDAGGSPNEQFF.